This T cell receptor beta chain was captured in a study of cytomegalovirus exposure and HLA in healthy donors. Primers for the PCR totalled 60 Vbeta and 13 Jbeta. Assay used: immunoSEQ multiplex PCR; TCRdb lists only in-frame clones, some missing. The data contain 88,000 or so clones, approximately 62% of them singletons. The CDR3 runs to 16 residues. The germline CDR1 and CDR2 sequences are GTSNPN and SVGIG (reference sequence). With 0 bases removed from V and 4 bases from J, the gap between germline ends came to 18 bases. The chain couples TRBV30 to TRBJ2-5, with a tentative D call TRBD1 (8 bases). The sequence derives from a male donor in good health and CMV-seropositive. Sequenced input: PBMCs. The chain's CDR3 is CAWSVRTGRVGETQYF. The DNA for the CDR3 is TGTGCCTGGAGTGTACGGACAGGGAGGGTGGGAGAGACCCAGTACTTC.